This TCR beta chain was profiled in a study of liver allograft versus peripheral blood T cells. Study in general: The authors compared T cell receptor repertoires in transplanted livers with those in the peripheral blood of recipients.

This clonotype is a singleton in its sample. Antigen: not known. A single record per CDR3 protein comes from TCRdb applying MiXCR to the reads. The data hold some 15,000 distinct CDR3 sequences, with roughly a fifth observed a single time. Study-level points and caveats: It was reported that the T cell receptor repertoires found inside liver allografts differed from those that were detected in peripheral blood.

Germline values: CDR1 SNHLY, CDR2 FYNNEI. V shed 3 bases and J shed 1 base, with 9 bases lying between them. This CDR3 spans 14 amino acids. The clonotype was recovered from a human patient who had a liver transplant. Among the T cells, some may be from the graft donor. The chain carries TRBV2 and TRBJ2-5, with D unclear. The CDR3 reads CASSEGRSQETQYF. The CDR3 nucleotides read TGTGCCAGCAGTGAGGGAAGAAGCCAAGAGACCCAGTACTTC.